Listed here are 27 T cell receptor beta chains from one sample, sequenced in a study of cytomegalovirus exposure and HLA in healthy donors. Use of 60 Vbeta and 13 Jbeta primers characterized the PCR. Libraries were prepared by immunoSEQ multiplex PCR; TCRdb keeps only in-frame clonotypes and omits some of them. The sample has some 270,000 clones; 75% to 85% are singletons. What was sequenced was PBMCs. The origin of the receptors is a girl between 2 and 10 years old in good health and CMV-seronegative.

The chain couples TRBV7-8 to TRBJ2-3; D gene unclear. This CDR3 has 14 residues. From germline, CDR1 is SGHVS and CDR2 FQNEAQ. Trimming removed 4 bases at V and 4 bases at J, with 12 bases between. In nucleotides, the CDR3 is TGTGCCAGCAGCTCGCGTAAGATACCAGATACGCAGTATTTT. It specifies CASSSRKIPDTQYF.

J is TRBJ1-2 and V is TRBV4-1, with D perhaps TRBD1 (5 bases). From germline, CDR1 is MGHRA and CDR2 YSYEKL. With 3 bases removed from V and 0 bases from J, the gap between germline ends came to 20 bases. The CDR3 contains 18 residues. For the CDR3, the DNA is TGCGCCAGCAGCCAGACCTCAGGGTTTACTCTAGCTAACTATGGCTACACCTTC. This translates into CASSQTSGFTLANYGYTF.

The V gene is TRBV6-5, the J gene TRBJ1-5; possibly TRBD1 for D (5 bases). The CDR3 totals 16 residues. Trimming stripped 4 bases from V and 4 bases from J, with 17 bases between. Germline V lookup: CDR1 MNHEY, CDR2 SVGAGI. The CDR3 region is CASSSRGFLGNQPQHF. CDR3 in DNA: TGTGCCAGCAGTTCTAGGGGATTTTTAGGGAATCAGCCCCAGCATTTT.

The rearrangement uses TRBV7-9 and TRBJ2-5; TRBD1 aligns across 10 bases. The J call could be wrong; TRBJ2-7 is a better fit for the DNA end. The CDR3 is 14 amino acids. CDR1 SEHNR and CDR2 FQNEAQ come from the germline V gene (reference sequence). The CDR3 DNA sequence: TGTGCCAGCAGCTGGGGACAGGGGCTCTACGAGCAGTACTTC. This sequence encodes CASSWGQGLYEQYF.

A few counts support this clone. DNA for the CDR3: TGTGCCAGCAGTAGCCCTCCGGGGGGGGACTATGGCTACACCTTC. Its protein is CASSSPPGGDYGYTF. The gene calls are TRBV6-1 and TRBJ1-2; possible D gene TRBD1, 5 bases. Trimming removed 5 bases at V and 3 bases at J, with 16 bases between. This CDR3 comprises 15 residues. Germline CDR1 reads MNHNS; CDR2 reads SASEGT.

Here the CDR3 DNA reads TGTGCCAGCAGTGAAGCATTACTAGGCTCTGGGGCCAACGTCCTGACTTTC. Amino acids: CASSEALLGSGANVLTF. This sequence joins TRBV6-1 and TRBJ2-6; D is possibly TRBD2 (5 bases). Between the trimmed V and J ends, which lost 0 bases and 0 bases, there was a span of 9 bases. The CDR3 totals 17 residues. Germline values: CDR1 MNHNS, CDR2 SASEGT.

This chain uses TRBV5-1 with TRBJ1-4, with 7 bases identical to TRBD1. Germline CDR1 is SGHRS and CDR2 is YFSETQ. After removal of 7 bases from V and 2 bases from J, the junction contained 5 bases not matched to a gene. This CDR3 contains 14 residues. CDR3 DNA: TGCGCCAGCGGCGACAGGGCGACTAATGAAAAACTGTTTTTT. This translates into CASGDRATNEKLFF. The complete variable domain, with remaining parts taken from reference TRBV5-1 and TRBJ1-4, reads KAGVTQTPRYLIKTRGQQVTLSCSPISGHRSVSWYQQTPGQGLQFLFEYFSETQRNKGNFPGRFSGRQFSNSRSEMNVSTLELGDSALYLCASGDRATNEKLFFGSGTQLSVL.

V is TRBV7-3 and J is TRBJ1-1, with D tentatively TRBD1 (5 bases). The length of the CDR3 is 14 residues. V was cut by 5 bases and J by 7 bases, with 17 bases left in between. Germline-derived CDR1 and CDR2 are SGHTA and FQGTGA. The CDR3 protein is CASSLRGGYNEAFF. As DNA, the CDR3 is TGTGCCAGCAGCCTACGGGGGGGTTACAATGAAGCTTTCTTT.

The sample holds one count of this clone. The gene calls are TRBV7-2 and TRBJ1-1; 8 bases line up with TRBD1. With 8 bases clipped from V and 6 bases from J, the junction kept 14 bases outside the gene matches. Germline V gives CDR1 SGHTA, CDR2 FQGNSA. The CDR3 spans 15 residues. For the CDR3, the DNA is TGTGCCAGCTTCAGGACAGGGCGCATAGTTCCTGAAGCTTTCTTT. The encoded protein is CASFRTGRIVPEAFF.

The chain joins TRBV9 to TRBJ1-4, with D possibly TRBD1 on 6 matching bases. CDR3 length: 15 amino acids. The V end lost 7 bases, the J end lost 8 bases, and 21 bases lay between the germline ends. Germline CDR1 and CDR2: SGDLS and YYNGEE. CDR3 nucleotide sequence: TGTGCCAGCGGGGGCGGTGAAGGGGGTATGGAAAAACTGTTTTTT. Protein product: CASGGGEGGMEKLFF. The full variable domain, rest sourced from reference TRBV9 and TRBJ1-4, is DSGVTQTPKHLITATGQRVTLRCSPRSGDLSVYWYQQSLDQGLQFLIQYYNGEERAKGNILERFSAQQFPDLHSELNLSSLELGDSALYFCASGGGEGGMEKLFFGSGTQLSVL.

The genes are TRBV28 and TRBJ1-2; no clear D. The CDR3 is 15 residues long. V gave up 7 bases and J gave up 1 base, with 16 bases separating them. Germline V gene sequence: CDR1 MDHEN, CDR2 SYDVKM. CDR3 nucleotides: TGTGCCAGCATCCCGGAGAGGGCCGTTAACTATGGCTACACCTTC. Protein: CASIPERAVNYGYTF.

The chain recombines TRBV19 with TRBJ2-3; tentatively, D is TRBD2 (7 bases). Trimming pared 3 bases from V and 4 bases from J, leaving 17 bases between. There are 16 residues in the CDR3. CDR1 is LNHDA and CDR2 is SQIVND in the germline V gene (reference sequence). The CDR3 protein is CASSIEWGGAADTQYF. CDR3 bases: TGTGCCAGTAGTATTGAGTGGGGGGGGGCCGCAGATACGCAGTATTTT.

The chain combines TRBV5-1 with TRBJ1-1, with D perhaps matching TRBD1 (6 bases). Germline assignment: CDR1 SGHRS and CDR2 YFSETQ. Trimming removed 4 bases at V and 5 bases at J, with 18 bases between. The CDR3 is 15 residues long. The CDR3 spells CASSTTSGGRTEAFF. CDR3 in DNA: TGCGCCAGCAGCACTACTAGCGGGGGCCGAACTGAAGCTTTCTTT.

A remark on this clone: Lacking the conserved final phenylalanine or tryptophan, this CDR3 likely reflects a read error. It is unclear where the CDR3 begins or ends on the DNA, so no DNA is shown, and the CDR3 is as TCRdb lists it. This chain joins TRBV5-4 and TRBJ1-1. Germline lookup yields CDR1 SGHNT and CDR2 YYREEE (reference sequence). The CDR3 is 14 residues long, ends included. The CDR3 is CASSSRIGTLGEEV.

Note on this clone: Its ends do not fully match the called genes, so a read error is possible. V gene TRBV7-2 combines with J gene TRBJ2-5; TRBD1 is a possible D gene (6 bases). Germline-derived CDR1 and CDR2 are SGHTA and FQGNSA. The CDR3 extends over 13 amino acids. CDR3 region: CASRGTNQETQYF. As DNA, the CDR3 is TGTGCCAGCAGAGGGACAAACCAAGAGACTCAGTACTTC.

This chain uses TRBV5-1 with TRBJ2-1; D is perhaps TRBD2 (6 bases). The germline V gene encodes CDR1 SGHRS and CDR2 YFSETQ. The CDR3 contains 15 residues. Between the trimmed V and J ends, which lost 4 bases and 7 bases, there was a span of 18 bases. The CDR3 DNA reads as TGCGCCAGCAGCCAGGACTACAAGGATGCTAATGAGCAGTTCTTC. This codes for CASSQDYKDANEQFF.

This clone was picked up one time. This rearrangement joins TRBV6-5 to TRBJ2-2; 7 nucleotides agree with TRBD2. The CDR3 is made up of 15 amino acids. Germline V gene sequence: CDR1 MNHEY, CDR2 SVGAGI. The junction had 9 bases not matched to a gene; V was cut back by 2 bases and J by 9 bases. The CDR3 sequence is CASSYGAGVNRELFF. Here the CDR3 DNA reads TGTGCCAGCAGTTACGGGGCGGGAGTTAACCGGGAGCTGTTTTTT.

The chain has TRBV10-3 and TRBJ2-1; possible D gene TRBD1, 6 bases. The CDR3 is 19 residues long. Between the trimmed V and J ends, which lost 4 bases and 1 base, there was a span of 23 bases. The germline V gene has CDR1 ENHRY and CDR2 SYGVKD. The DNA of the CDR3 is TGTGCCATCAGTGGGTCAGGGGCCTTGGGTTCTCGGTCCTACAATGAGCAGTTCTTC. As protein: CAISGSGALGSRSYNEQFF.

This sequence joins TRBV7-9 and TRBJ1-6; D gene ambiguous. Deletions cut 0 bases from V and 3 bases from J, with 6 bases between. The CDR3 consists of 15 residues. CDR1 is SEHNR and CDR2 is FQNEAQ in the germline V gene (reference sequence). The CDR3 sequence is CASSLARGYNSPLHF. The CDR3 DNA reads TGTGCCAGCAGCTTAGCCCGCGGCTATAATTCACCCCTCCACTTT.

The genes are TRBV28 and TRBJ1-4; D perhaps matches TRBD1 (6 bases). The CDR3 loop spans 17 amino acids. The V gene lost 2 bases and the J gene lost 2 bases, with 15 bases spanning the gap. The germline V gene encodes CDR1 MDHEN and CDR2 SYDVKM. This CDR3 is CASSLVSMGATNEKLFF. The CDR3, as DNA: TGTGCCAGCAGTTTAGTATCTATGGGGGCTACTAATGAAAAACTGTTTTTT.

The chain combines TRBV19 with TRBJ1-5, with D possibly matching TRBD1 (6 bases). CDR3 size: 15 residues. Trimming stripped 4 bases from V and 4 bases from J, with 14 bases between. Germline values: CDR1 LNHDA, CDR2 SQIVND (reference sequence). The CDR3 protein is CASSTLGGLNQPQHF. As DNA, the CDR3 is TGTGCCAGTAGTACCCTCGGGGGGCTAAATCAGCCCCAGCATTTT.

V is TRBV7-9 and J is TRBJ1-1; 7 nucleotides line up with TRBD1. The CDR3 has 17 amino acids. Per germline, CDR1 SEHNR and CDR2 FQNEAQ (reference sequence). Trimming at V came to 4 bases and at J to 0 bases, leaving 11 bases not matched to a gene. The CDR3 nucleotides are TGTGCCAGCAGCTCGACAGGGCGGTCGATAATGAACACTGAAGCTTTCTTT. It yields the protein CASSSTGRSIMNTEAFF.

The chain links TRBV21-1 to TRBJ2-7; the table assigns TRBD2, which was not confirmed against the DNA. TRBV21-1 is a listed pseudogene. The CDR3 spans 15 residues. This CDR3 is CASSSRGRPPYEQYF. The CDR3 bases are TGTGCCAGCAGCAGCCGGGGGAGACCGCCCTACGAGCAGTACTTC.

J is TRBJ1-5 and V is TRBV27; the D gene is possibly TRBD1 (6 bases). Trimming removed 5 bases at V and 3 bases at J, with 20 bases between. The CDR3 runs to 17 residues. Germline V gives CDR1 MNHEY, CDR2 SMNVEV (reference sequence). The DNA of the CDR3 is TGTGCCAGCAGTAAGAACAGGGTTTATCCCCCCAATCAGCCCCAGCATTTT. This gives the protein CASSKNRVYPPNQPQHF.

The rearrangement uses TRBV28 and TRBJ2-4; 14 bases are shared with TRBD2. The length of the CDR3 is 19 residues. Germline CDR1 is MDHEN and CDR2 is SYDVKM. V lost 4 bases and J lost 3; bases outside the gene matches: 11. The CDR3 sequence is CASSSPGLAGEEGKNIQYF. In DNA, the CDR3 is TGTGCCAGCAGTTCCCCGGGACTAGCGGGAGAGGAGGGCAAAAACATTCAGTACTTC.

This clone was recorded only once. The chain is built from TRBV7-9 and TRBJ1-1; 7 nucleotides match TRBD1. The germline CDR1 and CDR2 sequences are SEHNR and FQNEAQ (reference sequence). The ends lost 3 bases at V and 4 bases at J; junction bases unmatched: 5. The CDR3 runs 14 residues. The CDR3 DNA sequence: TGTGCCAGCAGCTTGCGACAGGGCCTCACTGAAGCTTTCTTT. Translating it yields CASSLRQGLTEAFF.

V usage is TRBV9 and J usage is TRBJ2-6; the D gene is possibly TRBD2 (5 bases). Trimming stripped 3 bases from V and 4 bases from J, with 11 bases between. This CDR3 has 15 residues. Looked up from germline, CDR1 is SGDLS and CDR2 is YYNGEE. The CDR3 sequence: CASSAGVSGANVLTF. The DNA for the CDR3 is TGTGCCAGCAGCGCCGGGGTCTCCGGGGCCAACGTCCTGACTTTC. Full variable domain (missing parts from reference TRBV9 and TRBJ2-6): DSGVTQTPKHLITATGQRVTLRCSPRSGDLSVYWYQQSLDQGLQFLIQYYNGEERAKGNILERFSAQQFPDLHSELNLSSLELGDSALYFCASSAGVSGANVLTFGAGSRLTVL.